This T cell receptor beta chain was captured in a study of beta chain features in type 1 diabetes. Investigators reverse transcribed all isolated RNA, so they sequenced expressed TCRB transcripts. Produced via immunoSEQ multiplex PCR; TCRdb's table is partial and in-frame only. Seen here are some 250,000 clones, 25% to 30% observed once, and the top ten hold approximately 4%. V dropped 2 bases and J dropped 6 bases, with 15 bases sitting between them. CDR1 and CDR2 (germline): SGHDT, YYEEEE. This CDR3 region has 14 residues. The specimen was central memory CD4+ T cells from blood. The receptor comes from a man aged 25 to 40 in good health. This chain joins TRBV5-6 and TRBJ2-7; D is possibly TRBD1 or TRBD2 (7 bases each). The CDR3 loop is CASSFEGEGAEQYF. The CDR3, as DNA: TGTGCCAGCAGCTTTGAGGGGGAGGGGGCCGAGCAGTACTTC. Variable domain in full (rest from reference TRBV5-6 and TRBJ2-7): DAGVTQSPTHLIKTRGQQVTLRCSPKSGHDTVSWYQQALGQGPQFIFQYYEEEERQRGNFPDRFSGHQFPNYSSELNVNALLLGDSALYLCASSFEGEGAEQYFGPGTRLTVT.